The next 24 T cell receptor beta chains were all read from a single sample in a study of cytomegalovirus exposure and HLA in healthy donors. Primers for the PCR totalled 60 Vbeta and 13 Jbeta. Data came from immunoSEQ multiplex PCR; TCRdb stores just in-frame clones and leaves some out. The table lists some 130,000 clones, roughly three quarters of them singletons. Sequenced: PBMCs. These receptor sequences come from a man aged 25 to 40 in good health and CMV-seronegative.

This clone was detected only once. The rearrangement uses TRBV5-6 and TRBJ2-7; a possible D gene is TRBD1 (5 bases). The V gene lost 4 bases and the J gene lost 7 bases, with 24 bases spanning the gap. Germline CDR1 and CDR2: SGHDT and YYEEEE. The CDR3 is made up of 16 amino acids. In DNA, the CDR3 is TGTGCCAGCAGCCCTCTCCGTGGCGGAATTAGGGGTGAGCAGTACTTC. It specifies CASSPLRGGIRGEQYF.

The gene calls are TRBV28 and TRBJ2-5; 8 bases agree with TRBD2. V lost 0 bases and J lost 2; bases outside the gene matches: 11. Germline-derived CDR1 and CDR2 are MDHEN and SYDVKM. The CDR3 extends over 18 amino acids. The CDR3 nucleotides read TGTGCCAGCAGTTTATGGAGCGAATCGCGGGAGGTGCAAGAGACCCAGTACTTC. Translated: CASSLWSESREVQETQYF.

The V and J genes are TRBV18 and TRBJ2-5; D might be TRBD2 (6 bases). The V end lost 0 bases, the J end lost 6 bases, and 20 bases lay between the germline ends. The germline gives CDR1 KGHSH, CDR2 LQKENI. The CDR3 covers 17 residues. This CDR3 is CASSPPEGTGGEQTQYF. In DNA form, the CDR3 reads TGTGCCAGCTCACCACCGGAGGGTACAGGCGGTGAACAGACCCAGTACTTC.

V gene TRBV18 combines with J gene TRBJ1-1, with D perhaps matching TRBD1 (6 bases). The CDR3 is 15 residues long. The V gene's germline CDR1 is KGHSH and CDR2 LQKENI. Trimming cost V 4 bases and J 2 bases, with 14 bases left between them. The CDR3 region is CASSLNSGVNTEAFF. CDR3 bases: TGTGCCAGCTCACTAAACTCAGGGGTAAACACTGAAGCTTTCTTT.

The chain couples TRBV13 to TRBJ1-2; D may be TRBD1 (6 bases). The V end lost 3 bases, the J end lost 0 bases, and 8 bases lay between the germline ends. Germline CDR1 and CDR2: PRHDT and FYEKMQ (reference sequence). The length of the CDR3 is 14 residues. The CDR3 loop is CASSFSGANYGYTF. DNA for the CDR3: TGTGCCAGCAGCTTCTCAGGGGCTAACTATGGCTACACCTTC.

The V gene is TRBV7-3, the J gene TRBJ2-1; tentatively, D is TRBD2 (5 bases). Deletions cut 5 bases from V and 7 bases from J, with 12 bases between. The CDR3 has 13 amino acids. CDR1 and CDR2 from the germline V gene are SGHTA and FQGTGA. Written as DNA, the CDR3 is TGTGCCAGCAGCCCAACCCGAGGGAATGAGCAGTTCTTC. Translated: CASSPTRGNEQFF.

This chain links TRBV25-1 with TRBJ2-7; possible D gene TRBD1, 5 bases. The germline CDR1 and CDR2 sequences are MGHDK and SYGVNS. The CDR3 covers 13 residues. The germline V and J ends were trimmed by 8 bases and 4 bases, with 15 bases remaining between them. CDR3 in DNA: TGTGCCAGCGGAAGTACAGGCGCGTACGAGCAGTACTTC. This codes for CASGSTGAYEQYF.

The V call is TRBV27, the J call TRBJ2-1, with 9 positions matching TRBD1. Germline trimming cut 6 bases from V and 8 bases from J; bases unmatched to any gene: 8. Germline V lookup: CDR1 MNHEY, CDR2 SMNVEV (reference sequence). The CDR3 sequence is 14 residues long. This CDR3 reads CASRPGQGPDEQFF. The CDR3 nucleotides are TGTGCCAGCAGACCGGGACAGGGCCCGGATGAGCAGTTCTTC.

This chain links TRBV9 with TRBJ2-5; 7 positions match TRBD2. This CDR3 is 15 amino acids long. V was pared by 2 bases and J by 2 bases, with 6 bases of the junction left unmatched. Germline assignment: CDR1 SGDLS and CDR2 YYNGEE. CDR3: CASSVGGRQQETQYF. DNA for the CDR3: TGTGCCAGCAGCGTGGGGGGGAGGCAGCAAGAGACCCAGTACTTC.

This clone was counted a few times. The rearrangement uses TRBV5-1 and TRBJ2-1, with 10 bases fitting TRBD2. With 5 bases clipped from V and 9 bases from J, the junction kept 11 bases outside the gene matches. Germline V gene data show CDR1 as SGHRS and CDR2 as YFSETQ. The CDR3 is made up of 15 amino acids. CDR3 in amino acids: CASRPMGLAISEQFF. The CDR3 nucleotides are TGCGCCAGCAGGCCGATGGGACTAGCGATAAGTGAGCAGTTCTTC.

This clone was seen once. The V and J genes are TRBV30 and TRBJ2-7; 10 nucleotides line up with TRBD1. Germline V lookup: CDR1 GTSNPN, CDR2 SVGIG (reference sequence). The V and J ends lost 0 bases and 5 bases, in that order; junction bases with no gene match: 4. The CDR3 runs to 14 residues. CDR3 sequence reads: CAWSVGTGVHEQYF. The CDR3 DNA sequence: TGTGCCTGGAGTGTAGGGACAGGGGTCCACGAGCAGTACTTC.

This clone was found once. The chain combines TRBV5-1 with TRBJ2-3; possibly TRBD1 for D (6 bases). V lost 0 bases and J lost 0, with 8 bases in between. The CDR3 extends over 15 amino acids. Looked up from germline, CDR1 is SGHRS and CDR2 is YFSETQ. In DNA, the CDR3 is TGCGCCAGCAGCTTGGGAGGACAGAGCACAGATACGCAGTATTTT. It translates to CASSLGGQSTDTQYF.

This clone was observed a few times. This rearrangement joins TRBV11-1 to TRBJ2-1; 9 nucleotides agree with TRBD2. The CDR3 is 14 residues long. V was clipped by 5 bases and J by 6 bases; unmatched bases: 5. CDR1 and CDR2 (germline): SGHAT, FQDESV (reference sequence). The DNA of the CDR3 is TGTGCCAGCAGCAGCGGGAGGACTGTCAATGAGCAGTTCTTC. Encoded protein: CASSSGRTVNEQFF.

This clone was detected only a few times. CDR3 in DNA: TGTGCCAGCAGTACCGGGACAGGGGTTTACGAGCAGTACTTC. It translates to CASSTGTGVYEQYF. This sequence joins TRBV27 and TRBJ2-7; the match to TRBD1 covers 10 bases. CDR3 length equals 14 residues. V lost 5 bases to trimming and J lost 4 bases; unmatched junction nucleotides: 5. Looked up from germline, CDR1 is MNHEY and CDR2 is SMNVEV (reference sequence).

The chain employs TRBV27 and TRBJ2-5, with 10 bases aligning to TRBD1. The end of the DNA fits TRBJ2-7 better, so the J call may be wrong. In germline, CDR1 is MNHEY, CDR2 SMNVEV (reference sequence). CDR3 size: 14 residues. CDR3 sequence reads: CASSPRDRGYEQYF. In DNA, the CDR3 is TGTGCCAGCAGTCCCCGGGACAGGGGTTACGAGCAGTACTTC.

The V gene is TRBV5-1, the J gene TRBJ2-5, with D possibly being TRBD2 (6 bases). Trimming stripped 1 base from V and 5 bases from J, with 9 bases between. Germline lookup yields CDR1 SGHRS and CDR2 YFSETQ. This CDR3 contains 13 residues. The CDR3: CASSLLLAETQYF. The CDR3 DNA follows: TGCGCCAGCAGCTTGTTACTAGCTGAGACCCAGTACTTC.

DNA of the CDR3: TGTGCCAGCAGTTACTCCATCTTGAGCCTCGGGGAGACCCAGTACTTC. Translating it yields CASSYSILSLGETQYF. The chain links TRBV6-5 to TRBJ2-5; D is undetermined. Trimming shortened V by 0 bases and J by 5 bases, and 16 bases separated the two germline ends. CDR3 size: 16 residues. In germline, CDR1 is MNHEY, CDR2 SVGAGI.

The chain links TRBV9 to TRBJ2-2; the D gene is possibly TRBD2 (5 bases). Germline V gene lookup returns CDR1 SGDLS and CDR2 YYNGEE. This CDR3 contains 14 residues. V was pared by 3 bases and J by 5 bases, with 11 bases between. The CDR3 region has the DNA TGTGCCAGCAGCGCGGAGGAGTGGACCGGGGAGCTGTTTTTT. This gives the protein CASSAEEWTGELFF.

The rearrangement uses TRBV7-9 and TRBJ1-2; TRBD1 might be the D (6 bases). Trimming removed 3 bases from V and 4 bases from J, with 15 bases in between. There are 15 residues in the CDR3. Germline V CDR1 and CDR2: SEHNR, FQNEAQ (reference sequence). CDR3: CASSLALTGFYGYTF. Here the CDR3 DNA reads TGTGCCAGCAGCTTGGCCCTTACAGGGTTCTATGGCTACACCTTC.

The CDR3 DNA sequence: TGTGCCAGCAGTCTAGCGGGAGGGGGCTACGAGCAGTACTTC. This translates into CASSLAGGGYEQYF. This chain joins TRBV5-4 and TRBJ2-7; 12 bases align to TRBD2. CDR1 and CDR2 (germline): SGHNT, YYREEE (reference sequence). V trimming: 5 bases; J trimming: 3 bases; junction bases outside the gene matches: 3. This CDR3 spans 14 amino acids.

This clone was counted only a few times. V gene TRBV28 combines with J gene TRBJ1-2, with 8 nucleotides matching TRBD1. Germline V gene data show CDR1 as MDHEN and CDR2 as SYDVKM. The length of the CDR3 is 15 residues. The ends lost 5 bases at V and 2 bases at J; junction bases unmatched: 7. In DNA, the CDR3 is TGTGCCAGCAGTCCGCTCGGACAGGGAAACTATGGCTACACCTTC. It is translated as CASSPLGQGNYGYTF.

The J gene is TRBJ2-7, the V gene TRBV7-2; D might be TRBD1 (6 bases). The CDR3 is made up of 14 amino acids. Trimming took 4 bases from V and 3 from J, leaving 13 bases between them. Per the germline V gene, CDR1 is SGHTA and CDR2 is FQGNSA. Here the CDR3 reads CASSSWDTFYEQYF. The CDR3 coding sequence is TGTGCCAGCAGCTCCTGGGACACCTTCTACGAGCAGTACTTC. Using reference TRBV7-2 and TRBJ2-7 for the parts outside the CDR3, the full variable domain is GAGVSQSPSNKVTEKGKDVELRCDPISGHTALYWYRQSLGQGLEFLIYFQGNSAPDKSGLPSDRFSAERTGGSVSTLTIQRTQQEDSAVYLCASSSWDTFYEQYFGPGTRLTVT.

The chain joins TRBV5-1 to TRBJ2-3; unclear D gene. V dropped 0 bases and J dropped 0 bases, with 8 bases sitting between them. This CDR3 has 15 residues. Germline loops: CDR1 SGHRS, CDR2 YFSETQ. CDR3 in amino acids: CASSLVPGSTDTQYF. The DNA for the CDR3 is TGCGCCAGCAGCTTGGTACCGGGTAGCACAGATACGCAGTATTTT.

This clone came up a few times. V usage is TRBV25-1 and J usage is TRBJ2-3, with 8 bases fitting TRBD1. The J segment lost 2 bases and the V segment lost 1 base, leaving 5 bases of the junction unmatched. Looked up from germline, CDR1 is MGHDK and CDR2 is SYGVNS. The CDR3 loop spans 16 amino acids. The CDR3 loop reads CASSEFGQGLTDTQYF. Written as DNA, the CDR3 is TGTGCCAGCAGTGAATTTGGACAGGGACTCACAGATACGCAGTATTTT.